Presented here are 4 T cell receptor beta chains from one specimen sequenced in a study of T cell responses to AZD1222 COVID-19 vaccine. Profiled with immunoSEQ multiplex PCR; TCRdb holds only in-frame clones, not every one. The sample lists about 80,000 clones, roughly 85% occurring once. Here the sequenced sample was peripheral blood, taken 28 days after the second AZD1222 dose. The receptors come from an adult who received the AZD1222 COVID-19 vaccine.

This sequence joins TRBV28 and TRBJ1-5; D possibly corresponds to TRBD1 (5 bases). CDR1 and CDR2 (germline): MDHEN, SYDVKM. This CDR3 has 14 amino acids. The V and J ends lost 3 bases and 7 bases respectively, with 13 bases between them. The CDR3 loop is CASSLVLGEQPQHF. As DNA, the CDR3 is TGTGCCAGCAGTTTGGTCCTAGGGGAGCAGCCCCAGCATTTT.

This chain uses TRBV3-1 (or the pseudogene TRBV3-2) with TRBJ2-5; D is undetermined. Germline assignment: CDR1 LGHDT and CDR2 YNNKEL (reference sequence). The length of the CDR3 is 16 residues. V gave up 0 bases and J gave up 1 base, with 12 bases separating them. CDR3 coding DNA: TGTGCCAGCAGCCAAGATATAACGGAGAGCCAAGAGACCCAGTACTTC. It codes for CASSQDITESQETQYF.

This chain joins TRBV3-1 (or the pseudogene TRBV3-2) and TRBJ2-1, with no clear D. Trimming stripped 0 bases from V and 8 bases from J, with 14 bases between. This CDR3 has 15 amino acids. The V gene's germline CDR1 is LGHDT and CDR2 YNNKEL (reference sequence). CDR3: CASSQDISVPYEQFF. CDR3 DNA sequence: TGTGCCAGCAGCCAAGATATTTCGGTACCCTATGAGCAGTTCTTC.

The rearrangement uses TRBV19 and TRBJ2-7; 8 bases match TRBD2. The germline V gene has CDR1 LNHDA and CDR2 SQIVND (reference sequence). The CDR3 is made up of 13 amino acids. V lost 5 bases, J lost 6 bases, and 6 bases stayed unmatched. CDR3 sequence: CASSFSGELEQYF. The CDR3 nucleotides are TGTGCCAGTAGTTTTAGCGGGGAGCTCGAGCAGTACTTC.